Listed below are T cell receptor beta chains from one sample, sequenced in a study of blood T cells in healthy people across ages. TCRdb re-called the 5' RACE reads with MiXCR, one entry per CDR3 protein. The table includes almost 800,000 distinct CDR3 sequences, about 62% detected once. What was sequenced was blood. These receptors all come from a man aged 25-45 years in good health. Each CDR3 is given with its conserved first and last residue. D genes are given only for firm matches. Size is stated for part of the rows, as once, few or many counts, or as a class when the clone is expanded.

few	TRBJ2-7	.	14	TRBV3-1	CASSQEVLHYEQYF	TGTGCCAGCAGCCAGGAGGTCCTCCACTACGAGCAGTACTTC
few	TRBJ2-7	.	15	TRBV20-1	CSARDRRTPSYEQYF	TGCAGTGCTAGAGATCGGAGGACTCCATCCTACGAGCAGTACTTC
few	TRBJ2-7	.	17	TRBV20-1	CSAYNSQGGPSSYEQYF	TGCAGTGCTTACAACTCTCAGGGGGGGCCAAGCTCCTACGAGCAGTACTTC
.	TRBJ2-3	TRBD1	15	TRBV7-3	CASSPQGVGTDTQYF	TGTGCCAGCAGCCCGCAGGGGGTCGGCACAGATACGCAGTATTTT
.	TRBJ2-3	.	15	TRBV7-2	CASRGGLGAADTQYF	TGTGCCAGCAGGGGGGGATTGGGGGCGGCAGATACGCAGTATTTT
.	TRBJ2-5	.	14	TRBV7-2	CASSQRRGAETQYF	TGTGCCAGCAGTCAGAGGCGGGGAGCGGAGACCCAGTACTTC
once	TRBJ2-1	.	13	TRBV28	CASNAGTYNEQFF	TGTGCCAGCAACGCGGGAACCTACAATGAGCAGTTCTTC
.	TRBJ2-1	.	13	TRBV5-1	CASSDLEYNEQFF	TGCGCCAGCAGCGATCTAGAGTACAATGAGCAGTTCTTC
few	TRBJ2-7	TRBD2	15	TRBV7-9	CASSWGLAGVDEQYF	TGTGCCAGCAGCTGGGGACTAGCGGGAGTCGATGAGCAGTACTTC
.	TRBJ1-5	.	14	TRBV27	CASSLLSGREPQHF	TGTGCCAGCAGTTTATTATCGGGGCGCGAGCCCCAGCATTTT
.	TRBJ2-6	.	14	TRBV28	CASRGGTGANVLTF	TGTGCCAGCAGAGGGGGAACCGGGGCCAACGTCCTGACTTTC
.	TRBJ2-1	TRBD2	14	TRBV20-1	CRADPGGANNEQFF	TGCAGGGCGGATCCGGGGGGGGCAAACAATGAGCAGTTCTTC
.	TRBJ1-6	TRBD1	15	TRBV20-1	CSARDPGQGDSPLHF	TGCAGTGCTAGAGACCCTGGACAGGGCGATTCACCCCTCCACTTT
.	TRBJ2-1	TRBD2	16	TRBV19	CASSLSGTSGKHEQFF	TGTGCCAGTAGCCTCTCCGGGACTAGCGGGAAACATGAGCAGTTCTTC
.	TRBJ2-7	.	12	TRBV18	CASSPQHGEQYF	TGTGCCAGCTCACCCCAGCACGGCGAGCAGTACTTC
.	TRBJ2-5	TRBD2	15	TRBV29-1	CSVGTSGERWETQYF	TGCAGCGTTGGGACTAGCGGTGAGAGGTGGGAGACCCAGTACTTC
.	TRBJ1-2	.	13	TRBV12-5	CASGLLNQNGYTF	TGTGCTAGTGGTCTACTAAATCAAAATGGCTACACCTTC
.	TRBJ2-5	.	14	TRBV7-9	CASKRTGYQETQYF	TGTGCCAGCAAACGAACAGGGTACCAAGAGACCCAGTACTTC
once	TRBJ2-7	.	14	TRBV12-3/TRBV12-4	CASSRTEGSYEQYF	TGTGCCAGCAGTAGGACGGAGGGCTCCTACGAGCAGTACTTC
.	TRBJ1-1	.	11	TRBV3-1	CASSQEGKAFF	TGTGCCAGCAGCCAAGAAGGCAAAGCTTTCTTT
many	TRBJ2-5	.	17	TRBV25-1	CASSETSPLAPQETQYF	TGTGCCAGCAGTGAAACTTCCCCACTAGCCCCACAAGAGACCCAGTACTTC
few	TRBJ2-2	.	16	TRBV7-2	CASSLRGTVNTGELFF	TGTGCCAGCAGCTTGAGGGGGACCGTGAACACCGGGGAGCTGTTTTTT
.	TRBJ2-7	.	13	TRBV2	CASTRDRSGEQYF	TGTGCCAGCACTAGGGACCGGAGCGGCGAGCAGTACTTC
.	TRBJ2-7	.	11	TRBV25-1	CASMGFSAQYF	TGTGCCAGCATGGGATTTTCGGCCCAGTACTTC
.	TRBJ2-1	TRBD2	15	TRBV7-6	CASSATSGFYNEQFF	TGTGCCAGCAGCGCAACTAGCGGGTTTTACAATGAGCAGTTCTTC
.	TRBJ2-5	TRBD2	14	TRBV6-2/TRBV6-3	CASINSGGQETQYF	TGTGCCAGCATTAATAGCGGGGGCCAAGAGACCCAGTACTTC
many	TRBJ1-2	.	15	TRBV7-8	CASSFRSSLGYGYTF	TGTGCCAGCAGCTTTCGAAGTTCCCTTGGCTATGGCTACACCTTC
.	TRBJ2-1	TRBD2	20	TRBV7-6	CASSLLSLAGVVGSYNEQFF	TGTGCCAGCAGCTTACTTTCGCTAGCGGGAGTAGTAGGCTCCTACAATGAGCAGTTCTTC
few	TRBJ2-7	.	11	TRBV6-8	CASSYGVEQYF	TGTGCCAGCAGTTACGGTGTCGAGCAGTACTTC
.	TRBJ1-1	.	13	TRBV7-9	CASSSLDRTEAFF	TGTGCCAGCAGCTCTTTGGACAGAACTGAAGCTTTCTTT
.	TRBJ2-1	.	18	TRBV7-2	CASSLGTSVLLGYNEQFF	TGTGCCAGCAGCTTAGGGACCAGCGTCCTCCTGGGATACAATGAGCAGTTCTTC
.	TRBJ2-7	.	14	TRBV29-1	CSVEVGAGAYEQYF	TGCAGCGTTGAAGTCGGCGCAGGGGCCTACGAGCAGTACTTC
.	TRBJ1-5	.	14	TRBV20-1	CSARPGAFDQPQHF	TGCAGTGCTAGACCGGGGGCTTTTGATCAGCCCCAGCATTTT
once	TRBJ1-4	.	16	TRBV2	CASSEARSVAGEKLFF	TGTGCCAGCAGTGAAGCCCGGAGCGTGGCAGGTGAAAAACTGTTTTTT
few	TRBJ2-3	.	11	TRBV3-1	CASSSTYTQYF	TGTGCCAGCAGCTCGACCTATACGCAGTATTTT
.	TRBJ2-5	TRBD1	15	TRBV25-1	CASSDGQGERGTQYF	TGTGCCAGCAGTGATGGCCAGGGGGAACGAGGGACCCAGTACTTC
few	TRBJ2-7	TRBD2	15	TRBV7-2	CASSPMGLAGHEQYF	TGTGCCAGCAGCCCGATGGGACTAGCGGGGCACGAGCAGTACTTC
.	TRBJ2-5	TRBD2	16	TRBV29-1	CSVEGAGELVGETQYF	TGCAGCGTTGAAGGTGCGGGAGAGTTGGTAGGGGAGACCCAGTACTTC
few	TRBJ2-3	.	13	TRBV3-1	CASSQDFTDTQYF	TGTGCCAGCAGCCAAGATTTCACAGATACGCAGTATTTT
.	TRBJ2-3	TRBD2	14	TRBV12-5	CASGPGLATDTQYF	TGTGCTAGTGGTCCCGGACTAGCGACAGATACGCAGTATTTT
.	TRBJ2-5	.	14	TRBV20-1	CSARDGGMQETQYF	TGCAGTGCTAGAGACGGCGGCATGCAAGAGACCCAGTACTTC
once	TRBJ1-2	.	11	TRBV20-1	CSARGLSGYTF	TGCAGTGCTAGGGGTTTGAGTGGCTACACCTTC
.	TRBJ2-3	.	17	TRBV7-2	CASSLQGGIEGTDTQYF	TGTGCCAGCAGCTTACAGGGCGGGATAGAAGGGACAGATACGCAGTATTTT
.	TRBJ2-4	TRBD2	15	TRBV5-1	CASSQTSGARDIQYF	TGCGCCAGCAGCCAAACTAGCGGGGCTCGGGACATTCAGTACTTC
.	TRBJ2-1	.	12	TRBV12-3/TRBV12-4	CASSRSFDEQFF	TGTGCCAGCAGCCGGTCGTTTGATGAGCAGTTCTTC
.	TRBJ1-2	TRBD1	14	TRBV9	CASRGTGGEDGYTF	TGTGCCAGCAGGGGAACAGGGGGGGAGGATGGCTACACCTTC
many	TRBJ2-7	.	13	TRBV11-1	CASSYGVPYEQYF	TGTGCCAGCAGCTACGGGGTACCCTACGAGCAGTACTTC
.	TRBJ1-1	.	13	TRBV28	CASSLKGTTEAFF	TGTGCCAGCAGTTTAAAGGGAACGACTGAAGCTTTCTTT
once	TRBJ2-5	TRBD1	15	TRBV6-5	CASSQSGTGGKEQYF	TGTGCCAGCAGTCAAAGCGGGACAGGGGGCAAGGAGCAGTACTTC
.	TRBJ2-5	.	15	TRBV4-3	CASSLGTGYQETQYF	TGCGCCAGCAGCCTGGGGACCGGGTACCAAGAGACCCAGTACTTC
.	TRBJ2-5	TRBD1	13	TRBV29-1	CSEWDRVRETQYF	TGCAGCGAATGGGACAGGGTCAGGGAGACCCAGTACTTC
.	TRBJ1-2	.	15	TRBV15	CATSRDRGLSGGDTF	TGTGCCACCAGCAGAGATAGGGGACTGTCGGGGGGCGACACCTTC
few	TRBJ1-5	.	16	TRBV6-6	CASSYSGSHSNQPQHF	TGTGCCAGCAGTTACTCGGGGAGCCATAGCAATCAGCCCCAGCATTTT
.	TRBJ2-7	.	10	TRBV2	CATSLLEQYF	TGTGCCACCTCTTTACTGGAGCAGTACTTC